One and the same sample provided the 14 T cell receptor beta chains below, sequenced in a study of CD8+CD57+ T cells in acquired aplastic anemia. CDR3 and TCR beta VDJ profiling relied on a genomic DNA template. TCRdb processed the reads anew with MiXCR; each CDR3 protein has one entry. Counted here are just over 450,000 distinct CDR3 sequences, more than 25% occurring once; the ten biggest clones make up 0.7% to 1%. All sequencing subjects had displayed CD8+CD57+ cell expansion on flow cytometry. Sequenced input: sorted CD4+, CD8+, or CD8+CD57+ T cells (not recorded which) from PBMCs. Source of these receptors: a human donor with aplastic anemia.

This chain uses TRBV4-2 with TRBJ2-5; D unclear. In germline, CDR1 is LGHNA, CDR2 YNFKEQ. The length of the CDR3 is 11 residues. Trimming cost V 10 bases and J 5 bases, with 11 bases left between them. The CDR3 loop reads CANGTTETQYF. As DNA, the CDR3 is TGTGCCAACGGTACCACTGAGACCCAGTACTTC.

In its sample, this clonotype was seen many times. This sequence joins TRBV2 and TRBJ1-2; TRBD1 might be the D (6 bases). The CDR3 is 12 residues long. V shed 6 bases and J shed 5 bases, with 10 bases lying between them. Germline V gene sequence: CDR1 SNHLY, CDR2 FYNNEI. This CDR3 reads CASRIGTYGYTF. The DNA for the CDR3 is TGTGCCAGCAGAATAGGGACATATGGCTACACCTTC.

This clonotype was seen a handful of times. The chain combines TRBV12-3 or TRBV12-4 with TRBJ2-1; D is ambiguous. The CDR3 extends over 13 amino acids. V was cut by 8 bases and J by 6 bases, with 14 bases left in between. CDR3 DNA: TGTGCCAGCGAAAAAGGCACGCTCAATGAGCAGTTCTTC. Translation: CASEKGTLNEQFF.

In regard to this clonotype: Sequence at one end of the junction differs from germline and may be a read error. This rearrangement joins TRBV5-1 to TRBJ1-5; 12 bases match TRBD1. CDR3 length equals 15 residues. Germline V gives CDR1 SGHRS, CDR2 YFSETQ. CDR3 sequence (DNA): TGCGCCAGCAGGTTGGGACAGGGGGCCGATCAGCCCCAGCGTTTT. It encodes CASRLGQGADQPQRF.

This clonotype was picked up many times. The chain combines TRBV20-1 with TRBJ2-7; 11 nucleotides line up with TRBD1. Germline V gene data show CDR1 as DFQATT and CDR2 as SNEGSKA (reference sequence). This CDR3 region has 13 residues. V dropped 5 bases and J dropped 1; count of bases not matched to a gene: 1. The CDR3 DNA sequence: TGCAGTGCTGGACAGGGGGCGTCCTACGAGCAGTACTTC. This translates into CSAGQGASYEQYF.

DNA for the CDR3: TGCAGTGCTCCTGGACGGATTGCTAACACCGGGGAGCTGTTTTTT. It translates to CSAPGRIANTGELFF. The chain has TRBV20-1 and TRBJ2-2; D is uncertain. In germline, CDR1 is DFQATT, CDR2 SNEGSKA (reference sequence). V was trimmed by 5 bases and J by 2 bases, leaving 15 bases between them. CDR3 length: 15 amino acids.

About this clonotype: A read error may explain this, as a much larger clone is one base away. This chain links TRBV24-1 with TRBJ1-5, with D possibly being TRBD1 (6 bases). This CDR3 contains 16 residues. Germline CDR1 reads KGHDR; CDR2 reads SFDVKD. V gave up 7 bases and J gave up 3 bases, with 18 bases separating them. The chain's CDR3 is CATSPTGRGNNQPQHF. The DNA for the CDR3 is TGTGCCACCAGCCCGACAGGAAGGGGCAACAATCAGCCCCAGCATTTT.

This clonotype has more than one count but fewer than ten. The chain carries TRBV24-1 and TRBJ1-6; the D gene is possibly TRBD1 (5 bases). The CDR3 spans 12 residues. Looked up from germline, CDR1 is KGHDR and CDR2 is SFDVKD. The germline V and J ends were trimmed by 3 bases and 13 bases, with 9 bases remaining between them. CDR3 sequence: CATSDAGTPLHF. CDR3 bases: TGTGCCACCAGTGATGCCGGGACCCCCCTCCACTTT.

Many counts were recorded for this clonotype. J is TRBJ2-7 and V is TRBV11-3, with D perhaps matching TRBD1 (5 bases). The length of the CDR3 is 12 residues. From germline, CDR1 is SGHNT and CDR2 YENEEA. The V end lost 5 bases, the J end lost 6 bases, and 11 bases lay between the germline ends. CDR3 DNA sequence: TGTGCCAGCAGCCAAACAGGTTCCGAGCAGTACTTC. Residues: CASSQTGSEQYF.

The table lists this clonotype with a few counts. For the CDR3, the DNA is TGTGCCAGCAGCCAAGAAATCAGGGTGGGGGGTTATTCACCCCTCCACTTT. This encodes CASSQEIRVGGYSPLHF. V is TRBV2 and J is TRBJ1-6; tentative D call: TRBD1 (5 bases). This CDR3 region has 17 residues. The V gene lost 6 bases and the J gene lost 8 bases, with 23 bases spanning the gap. Germline-derived CDR1 and CDR2 are SNHLY and FYNNEI.

This clonotype came up once. The rearrangement links TRBV29-1 to TRBJ2-1; tentative D call: TRBD2 (7 bases). The CDR3 is made up of 15 amino acids. Germline V CDR1 and CDR2: SQVTM, ANQGSEA. Trimming took off 6 bases at V and 10 bases at J, with 25 bases between the two ends. Here the CDR3 DNA reads TGCAGCGTAATAGCGGTCGCGGGGGCCCTGGGGGAGCAGTTCTTC. This encodes CSVIAVAGALGEQFF.

This clonotype has a handful of counts. This sequence joins TRBV9 and TRBJ2-2; D unresolved. Trimming shortened V by 4 bases and J by 6 bases, and 10 bases separated the two germline ends. The CDR3 contains 13 residues. In germline, CDR1 is SGDLS, CDR2 YYNGEE. This CDR3 reads CASSPSNPGELFF. The CDR3 DNA sequence: TGTGCCAGCAGCCCCTCCAACCCCGGGGAGCTGTTTTTT.

The chain joins TRBV9 to TRBJ1-2; possible D gene TRBD1, 6 bases. Trimming shortened V by 4 bases and J by 4 bases, and 17 bases separated the two germline ends. The length of the CDR3 is 15 residues. CDR1 and CDR2 from the germline V gene are SGDLS and YYNGEE. CDR3 in DNA: TGTGCCAGCAGCCCCCGACCAGGGACATCCTATGGCTACACCTTC. This sequence encodes CASSPRPGTSYGYTF.

The V gene is TRBV6-2 or TRBV6-3, the J gene TRBJ1-1; 7 nucleotides line up with TRBD1. Germline CDR1 is MNHEY and CDR2 is SVGEGT. The CDR3 covers 16 residues. Trimming removed 6 bases from V and 0 bases from J; junction bases left unmatched: 10. The CDR3 DNA reads TGTGCCAGCAGAAAGAGACAGGGTTGGATGAACACTGAAGCTTTCTTT. Its translation: CASRKRQGWMNTEAFF.